The 17 T cell receptor beta chains given below trace back to one sample, sequenced in a study of T cell responses to AZD1222 COVID-19 vaccine. The method was immunoSEQ multiplex PCR; TCRdb's version includes in-frame clones alone and lacks a portion of them. The profile shows some 74,000 clones, about 85% of them singletons. Sequencing was performed on peripheral blood, taken 28 days after the second AZD1222 dose. The receptors come from an adult who received the AZD1222 COVID-19 vaccine.

The rearrangement joins TRBV6-2 or TRBV6-3 to TRBJ2-3; D not resolved. The CDR3 is made up of 12 amino acids. From germline, CDR1 is MNHEY and CDR2 SVGEGT. Trimming cost V 5 bases and J 6 bases, with 9 bases left between them. CDR3 protein: CASSPSSDTQYF. The CDR3 region has the DNA TGTGCCAGCAGTCCCTCCTCCGATACGCAGTATTTT.

This clone was counted once. CDR3 region: CASSLALQGISGNTIYF. The CDR3 coding sequence is TGTGCCAGCTCACTGGCCCTACAGGGCATCTCTGGAAACACCATATATTTT. The chain uses TRBV18 and TRBJ1-3; possible D gene TRBD1, 6 bases. The CDR3 contains 17 residues. Germline CDR1 KGHSH, CDR2 LQKENI. V was cut by 4 bases and J by 0 bases, with 16 bases left in between.

The CDR3 DNA reads TGCAGCGTTGAAGCCCCGGGACAGGGGAGGAGCTACACCTTC. Its protein is CSVEAPGQGRSYTF. This chain joins TRBV29-1 and TRBJ1-2, with 10 nucleotides matching TRBD1. Germline V CDR1 and CDR2: SQVTM, ANQGSEA. The J segment lost 9 bases and the V segment lost 1 base, leaving 8 bases of the junction unmatched. This CDR3 spans 14 amino acids.

The J gene is TRBJ2-1, the V gene TRBV6-1; 9 bases align to TRBD1. Trimming took 1 base from V and 7 from J; bases not matched to a gene: 5. Germline V gene lookup returns CDR1 MNHNS and CDR2 SASEGT. This CDR3 is 15 amino acids long. CDR3: CASSEVGTGMNEQFF. The CDR3 DNA reads as TGTGCCAGCAGTGAAGTCGGGACAGGGATGAATGAGCAGTTCTTC.

This chain uses TRBV5-1 with TRBJ1-2, with D unclear. CDR1 is SGHRS, CDR2 YFSETQ, per germline. The ends were cut back, 0 bases at V and 0 bases at J, with 3 bases in the middle. This CDR3 contains 13 residues. The CDR3 loop reads CASSLGPNYGYTF. CDR3 DNA sequence: TGCGCCAGCAGCTTGGGTCCTAACTATGGCTACACCTTC.

The V call is TRBV7-6, the J call TRBJ2-7; no clear D. V was pared by 1 base and J by 4 bases, with 11 bases between. This CDR3 comprises 14 residues. Germline CDR1 reads SGHVS; CDR2 reads FNYEAQ. The CDR3 DNA sequence: TGTGCCAGCAGCTTAGGTTTCAAGAATTACGAGCAGTACTTC. This sequence encodes CASSLGFKNYEQYF.

The rearrangement links TRBV30 to TRBJ1-1, with D maybe TRBD1 (5 bases). The CDR3 is 13 residues long. Germline values: CDR1 GTSNPN, CDR2 SVGIG (reference sequence). Trimming took off 4 bases at V and 1 base at J, with 10 bases between the two ends. This CDR3 is CAWMGTENTEAFF. Written as DNA, the CDR3 is TGTGCCTGGATGGGGACGGAGAACACTGAAGCTTTCTTT. Full variable domain (outside the CDR3, taken from reference TRBV30 and TRBJ1-1): SQTIHQWPATLVQPVGSPLSLECTVEGTSNPNLYWYRQAAGRGLQLLFYSVGIGQISSEVPQNLSASRPQDRQFILSSKKLLLSDSGFYLCAWMGTENTEAFFGQGTRLTVV.

The CDR3, as DNA: TGTGCCAGCAAAACAGGGGCCTATGGCTACACCTTC. It yields the protein CASKTGAYGYTF. This sequence joins TRBV6-5 and TRBJ1-2; 7 positions match TRBD1. J gave up 4 bases and V 7 bases, and 3 bases lay outside the gene matches. The CDR3 runs 12 residues. The germline CDR1 and CDR2 sequences are MNHEY and SVGAGI.

The V and J genes are TRBV18 and TRBJ1-5; D call uncertain. The CDR3 spans 15 residues. The ends were cut back, 5 bases at V and 6 bases at J, with 17 bases in the middle. The germline V gene has CDR1 KGHSH and CDR2 LQKENI. The CDR3 coding sequence is TGTGCCAGCTCAGTTGCAGCGGCCCCTTCTCAGCCCCAGCATTTT. As protein: CASSVAAAPSQPQHF. Together with reference TRBV18 and TRBJ1-5, the CDR3 gives the full variable domain: NAGVMQNPRHLVRRRGQEARLRCSPMKGHSHVYWYRQLPEEGLKFMVYLQKENIIDESGMPKERFSAEFPKEGPSILRIQQVVRGDSAAYFCASSVAAAPSQPQHFGDGTRLSIL.

This chain connects TRBV29-1 to TRBJ2-2; the D gene is possibly TRBD1 (6 bases). Germline lookup yields CDR1 SQVTM and CDR2 ANQGSEA. The CDR3 has 14 amino acids. V was trimmed by 5 bases and J by 4 bases, leaving 14 bases between them. The CDR3 region has the DNA TGCAGCGTTTCCACCGACAGGTCCACCGGGGAGCTGTTTTTT. Translating gives CSVSTDRSTGELFF.

This sequence joins TRBV7-2 and TRBJ1-1; D is undetermined. Germline V CDR1 and CDR2: SGHTA, FQGNSA. Trimming shortened V by 2 bases and J by 6 bases, and 7 bases separated the two germline ends. CDR3 length: 12 amino acids. As DNA, the CDR3 is TGTGCCAGCAGCTTATCCGGGGCTGAAGCTTTCTTT. It specifies CASSLSGAEAFF.

The rearrangement links TRBV5-1 to TRBJ1-2; D is unclear. The V end was cut by 0 bases, the J end by 6 bases, with 12 bases between. Germline CDR1 and CDR2: SGHRS and YFSETQ. CDR3 length: 14 amino acids. The chain's CDR3 is CASSLATGEDGYTF. The CDR3 nucleotides are TGCGCCAGCAGCTTGGCCACCGGGGAGGATGGCTACACCTTC.

The V and J genes are TRBV4-2 and TRBJ2-5, with 7 nucleotides matching TRBD1. J was trimmed by 5 bases and V by 4 bases; bases with no gene match: 7. From germline, CDR1 is LGHNA and CDR2 YNFKEQ. CDR3 length: 14 residues. This CDR3 reads CASSPEGAGETQYF. The DNA for the CDR3 is TGTGCCAGCAGCCCAGAGGGGGCCGGGGAGACCCAGTACTTC.

The CDR3 sequence is CASSSIVGGTEAFF. The CDR3 region has the DNA TGTGCCAGCAGCTCGATAGTGGGTGGCACTGAAGCTTTCTTT. The chain is built from TRBV7-3 and TRBJ1-1; D gene ambiguous. The V end was cut by 4 bases, the J end by 4 bases, with 13 bases between. Germline V lookup: CDR1 SGHTA, CDR2 FQGTGA. This CDR3 comprises 14 residues.

The chain employs TRBV5-3 and TRBJ2-7; 7 nucleotides align to TRBD1. TRBV5-3 has ORF status, its function being uncertain. The CDR3 spans 15 residues. Trimming removed 1 base from V and 0 bases from J; junction bases left unmatched: 4. The DNA of the CDR3 is TGTGCCAGAAGCTTGTCGCCAGGGGGCTCCTACGAGCAGTACTTC. Protein sequence: CARSLSPGGSYEQYF.

This clone came up once. This chain connects TRBV27 to TRBJ2-7, with 9 nucleotides matching TRBD1. Germline-derived CDR1 and CDR2 are MNHEY and SMNVEV (reference sequence). Losses at the gene ends were 0 bases for V and 0 bases for J; bases not matched to a gene: 6. The CDR3 runs 17 residues. CDR3 in amino acids: CASSLSAGQGSSYEQYF. DNA of the CDR3: TGTGCCAGCAGTTTATCGGCGGGACAGGGAAGCTCCTACGAGCAGTACTTC.

J is TRBJ1-2 and V is TRBV7-2, with D tentatively TRBD1 (6 bases). Trimming removed 10 bases at V and 1 base at J, with 19 bases between. This CDR3 contains 15 residues. Germline values: CDR1 SGHTA, CDR2 FQGNSA. CDR3 in DNA: TGTGCCATCGGAGGGGGAGCGGGGAATAACTATGGCTACACCTTC. Its protein is CAIGGGAGNNYGYTF.